Below are 10 T cell receptor beta chains sequenced from a single sample in a study of blood T cell repertoires in COVID-19. The table came from immunoSEQ multiplex PCR; TCRdb's copy has only in-frame clones and leaves some out. The sample yields 280,000 or so clones, 85% to 90% seen once. The sequencing input was PBMCs or T cells enriched from blood (not recorded which). The receptors derive from a woman aged 45 to 65 who had been exposed to COVID-19.

V and J are TRBV4-1 and TRBJ2-3; 9 bases line up with TRBD2. Germline V gene data show CDR1 as MGHRA and CDR2 as YSYEKL. Trimming cost V 0 bases and J 1 base; bases outside gene matches: 8. The CDR3 is 18 residues long. CDR3 sequence: CASSQDIASGVRTDTQYF. In DNA form, the CDR3 reads TGCGCCAGCAGCCAAGACATCGCTAGCGGGGTGCGCACAGATACGCAGTATTTT.

J is TRBJ1-3 and V is TRBV28; D possibly corresponds to TRBD1 (6 bases). Trimming removed 1 base at V and 2 bases at J, with 9 bases between. The CDR3 sequence is 15 residues long. Germline values: CDR1 MDHEN, CDR2 SYDVKM. CDR3 protein: CASSLLRGTGNTIYF. The CDR3 nucleotides read TGTGCCAGCAGTTTATTAAGGGGGACTGGAAACACCATATATTTT. Full variable domain (outside the CDR3, taken from reference TRBV28 and TRBJ1-3): DVKVTQSSRYLVKRTGEKVFLECVQDMDHENMFWYRQDPGLGLRLIYFSYDVKMKEKGDIPEGYSVSREKKERFSLILESASTNQTSMYLCASSLLRGTGNTIYFGEGSWLTVV.

V usage is TRBV3-1 (or the pseudogene TRBV3-2) and J usage is TRBJ1-1; D gene ambiguous. Germline CDR1 LGHDT, CDR2 YNNKEL (reference sequence). This CDR3 is 16 amino acids long. V lost 3 bases and J lost 0, with 14 bases in between. The CDR3 DNA reads as TGTGCCAGCAGCCAGACACCCGCAAGCTTGAACACTGAAGCTTTCTTT. Translation: CASSQTPASLNTEAFF.

The rearrangement links TRBV6-5 to TRBJ1-5; D is unclear. The V and J ends lost 6 bases and 5 bases respectively, with 11 bases between them. This CDR3 contains 13 residues. From germline, CDR1 is MNHEY and CDR2 SVGAGI. Here the CDR3 reads CASRVTSDQPQHF. CDR3 bases: TGTGCCAGCAGGGTGACTTCGGATCAGCCCCAGCATTTT.

The rearrangement uses TRBV5-8 and TRBJ2-7; 8 bases match TRBD1. CDR3 length equals 14 residues. With 5 bases clipped from V and 0 bases from J, the junction kept 4 bases outside the gene matches. The V gene's germline CDR1 is SGHTS and CDR2 YDEGEE. CDR3: CASSSGTGSYEQYF. CDR3 sequence (DNA): TGTGCCAGCAGTTCCGGGACAGGCTCCTACGAGCAGTACTTC.

V is TRBV19 and J is TRBJ2-2, with D possibly matching TRBD1 (5 bases). The CDR3 has 13 residues. CDR1 and CDR2 (germline): LNHDA, SQIVND (reference sequence). Trimming shortened V by 8 bases and J by 6 bases, and 13 bases separated the two germline ends. This CDR3 reads CASGQGWAGELFF. DNA for the CDR3: TGTGCCAGTGGGCAGGGATGGGCCGGGGAGCTGTTTTTT.

The chain's CDR3 is CASSDRQGEDEQYF. In nucleotides, the CDR3 is TGTGCCAGCAGTGATCGACAGGGTGAGGATGAGCAGTACTTC. The rearrangement uses TRBV6-1 and TRBJ2-7; 7 nucleotides line up with TRBD1. Germline CDR1 MNHNS, CDR2 SASEGT. The CDR3 sequence is 14 residues long. With V trimmed by 3 bases and J by 7 bases, 9 bases remained unmatched.

This clone was recorded a few times. The CDR3 region has the DNA TGCGCCAGTCACCTAGCGGGGGCCGGGGAGCTGTTTTTT. It codes for CASHLAGAGELFF. J is TRBJ2-2 and V is TRBV10-2; 10 bases fit TRBD2. The junction had 4 bases not matched to a gene; V was cut back by 9 bases and J by 6 bases. The CDR3 loop spans 13 amino acids. The germline V gene encodes CDR1 WSHSY and CDR2 SAAADI.

J is TRBJ2-7 and V is TRBV5-1; TRBD2 matches at 9 bases. With 4 bases clipped from V and 4 bases from J, the junction kept 12 bases outside the gene matches. Germline assignment: CDR1 SGHRS and CDR2 YFSETQ. The CDR3 totals 16 residues. The CDR3 coding sequence is TGCGCCAGCAGCCCACCGTCGGCGGGGGGGTTGTACGAGCAGTACTTC. Residues: CASSPPSAGGLYEQYF. The whole variable domain, filled in from reference TRBV5-1 and TRBJ2-7, reads KAGVTQTPRYLIKTRGQQVTLSCSPISGHRSVSWYQQTPGQGLQFLFEYFSETQRNKGNFPGRFSGRQFSNSRSEMNVSTLELGDSALYLCASSPPSAGGLYEQYFGPGTRLTVT.

The chain links TRBV2 to TRBJ1-2; D is unclear. CDR3 length equals 12 residues. Germline CDR1 SNHLY, CDR2 FYNNEI. V was shortened by 7 bases and J by 4 bases, with 10 bases between the two germline ends. The CDR3, as DNA: TGTGCCAGCACTCGGGAAACCTATGGCTACACCTTC. Its translation: CASTRETYGYTF.